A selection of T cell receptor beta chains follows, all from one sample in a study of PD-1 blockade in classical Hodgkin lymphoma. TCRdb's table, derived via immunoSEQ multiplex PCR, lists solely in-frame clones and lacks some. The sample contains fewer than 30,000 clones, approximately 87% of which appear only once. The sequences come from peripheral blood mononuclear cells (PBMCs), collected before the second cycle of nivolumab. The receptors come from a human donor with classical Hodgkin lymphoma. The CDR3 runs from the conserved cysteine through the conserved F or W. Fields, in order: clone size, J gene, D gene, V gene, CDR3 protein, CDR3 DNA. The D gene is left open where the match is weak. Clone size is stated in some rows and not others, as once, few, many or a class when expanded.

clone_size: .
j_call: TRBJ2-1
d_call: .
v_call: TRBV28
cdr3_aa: CASSSGGLDYNEQFF
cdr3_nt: TGTGCCAGCAGTTCTGGGGGGCTGGACTACAATGAGCAGTTCTTC

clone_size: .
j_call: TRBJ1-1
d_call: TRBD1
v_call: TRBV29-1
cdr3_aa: CSVGTGETEAFF
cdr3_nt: TGCAGCGTTGGTACAGGGGAGACTGAAGCTTTCTTT

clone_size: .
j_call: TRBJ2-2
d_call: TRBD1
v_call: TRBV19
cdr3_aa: CASSIRDSTGELFF
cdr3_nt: TGTGCCAGTAGTATCCGGGACAGCACCGGGGAGCTGTTTTTT

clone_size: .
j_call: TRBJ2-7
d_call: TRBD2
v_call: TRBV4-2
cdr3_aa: CASSQEGTSREQYF
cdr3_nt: TGTGCCAGCAGCCAAGAAGGGACTAGCCGGGAGCAGTACTTC

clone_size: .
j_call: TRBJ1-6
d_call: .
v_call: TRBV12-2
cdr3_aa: CASRPGGQISPTLHF
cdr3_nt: TGTGCAAGTCGCCCCGGGGGACAGATCTCCCCCACCCTCCACTTT

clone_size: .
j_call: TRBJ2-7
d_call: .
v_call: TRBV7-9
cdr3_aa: CASSLDGLAYEQYF
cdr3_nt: TGTGCCAGCAGCTTAGACGGCTTGGCCTACGAGCAGTACTTC

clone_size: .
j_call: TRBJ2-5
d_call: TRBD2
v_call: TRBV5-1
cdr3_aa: CASSGSGLYQETQYF
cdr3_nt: TGCGCCAGCAGTGGTAGCGGGTTATACCAAGAGACCCAGTACTTC

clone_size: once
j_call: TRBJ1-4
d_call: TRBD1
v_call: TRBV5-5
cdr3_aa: CASSNGQGPFEKLFF
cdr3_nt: TGTGCCAGCAGCAACGGACAGGGTCCGTTTGAAAAACTGTTTTTT

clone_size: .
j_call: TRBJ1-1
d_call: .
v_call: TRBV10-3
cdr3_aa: CAIRGSRLNTEAFF
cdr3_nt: TGTGCCATCAGGGGGTCCCGATTGAACACTGAAGCTTTCTTT

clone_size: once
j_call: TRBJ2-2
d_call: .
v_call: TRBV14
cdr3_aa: CASSPLNPGRWGTGELFF
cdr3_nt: TGTGCCAGCAGCCCCCTCAACCCGGGACGGTGGGGCACCGGGGAGCTGTTTTTT

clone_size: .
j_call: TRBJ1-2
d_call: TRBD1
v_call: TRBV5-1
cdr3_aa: CASSLRVQGADNYGYTF
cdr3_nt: TGCGCCAGCAGCTTGAGAGTCCAGGGGGCAGACAACTATGGCTACACCTTC

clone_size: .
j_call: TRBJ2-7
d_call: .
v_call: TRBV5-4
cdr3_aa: CASSRPGRTYEQYF
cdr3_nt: TGTGCCAGCAGTCGCCCGGGGAGGACCTACGAGCAGTACTTC

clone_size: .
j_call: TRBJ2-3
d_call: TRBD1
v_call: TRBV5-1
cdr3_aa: CASSEGQRESTDTQYF
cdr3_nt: TGCGCCAGCAGCGAGGGACAGAGGGAAAGCACAGATACGCAGTATTTT

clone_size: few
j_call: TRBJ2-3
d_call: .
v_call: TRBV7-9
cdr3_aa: CASSRGTDSTDTQYF
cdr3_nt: TGTGCCAGCAGCCGGGGGACGGATAGCACAGATACGCAGTATTTT

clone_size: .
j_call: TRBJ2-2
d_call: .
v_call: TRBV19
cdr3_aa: CASSIRGSGELFF
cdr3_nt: TGTGCCAGTAGTATTCGAGGGAGCGGGGAGCTGTTTTTT

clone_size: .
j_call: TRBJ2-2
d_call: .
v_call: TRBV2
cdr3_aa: CASSESSLEIPANTGELFF
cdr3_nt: TGTGCCAGCAGTGAATCAAGTTTAGAGATACCAGCGAACACCGGGGAGCTGTTTTTT

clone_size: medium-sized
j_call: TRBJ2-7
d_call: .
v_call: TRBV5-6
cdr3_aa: CASSPGPNYEQYF
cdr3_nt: TGTGCCAGCAGTCCGGGCCCAAATTACGAGCAGTACTTC

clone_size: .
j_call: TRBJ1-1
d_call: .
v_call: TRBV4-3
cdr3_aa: CASSLSVKGNTEAFF
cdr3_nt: TGCGCCAGCAGCCTCTCTGTGAAGGGGAACACTGAAGCTTTCTTT

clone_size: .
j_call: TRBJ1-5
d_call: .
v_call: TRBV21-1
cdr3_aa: CASSKEEGGYGNQPQHF
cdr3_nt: TGTGCCAGCAGCAAAGAAGAGGGGGGGTATGGCAATCAGCCCCAGCATTTT

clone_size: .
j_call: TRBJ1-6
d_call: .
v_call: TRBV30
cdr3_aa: CAWSDSEYSPLHF
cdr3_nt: TGTGCCTGGAGTGATTCGGAGTATTCACCCCTCCACTTT

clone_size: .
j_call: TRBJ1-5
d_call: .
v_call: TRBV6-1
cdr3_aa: CASSETGFYGNQPQHF
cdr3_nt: TGTGCCAGCAGTGAAACAGGTTTCTATGGCAATCAGCCCCAGCATTTT

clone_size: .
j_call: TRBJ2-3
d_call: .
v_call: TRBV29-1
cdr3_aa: CSVLGGGTDTQYF
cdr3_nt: TGCAGCGTTCTGGGCGGAGGCACAGATACGCAGTATTTT

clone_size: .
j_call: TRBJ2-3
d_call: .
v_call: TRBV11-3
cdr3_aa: CASSSTHSTDTQYF
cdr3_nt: TGTGCCAGCAGCTCGACGCACAGTACAGATACGCAGTATTTT

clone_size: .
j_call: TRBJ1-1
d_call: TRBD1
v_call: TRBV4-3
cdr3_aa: CASSQHHRGTEAFF
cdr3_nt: TGCGCCAGCAGCCAACACCACAGGGGAACTGAAGCTTTCTTT

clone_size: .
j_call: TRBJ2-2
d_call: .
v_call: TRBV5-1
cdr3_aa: CASSLGRYTGELFF
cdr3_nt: TGCGCCAGCAGCTTGGGTCGCTACACCGGGGAGCTGTTTTTT

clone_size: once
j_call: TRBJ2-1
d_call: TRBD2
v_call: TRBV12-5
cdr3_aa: CASGLGLADYNEQFF
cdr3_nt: TGTGCTAGTGGTTTAGGGCTAGCGGACTACAATGAGCAGTTCTTC

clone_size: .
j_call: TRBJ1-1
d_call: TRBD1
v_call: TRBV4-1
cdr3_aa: CASSQWTGVTEAFF
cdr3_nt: TGCGCCAGCAGCCAATGGACAGGGGTCACTGAAGCTTTCTTT

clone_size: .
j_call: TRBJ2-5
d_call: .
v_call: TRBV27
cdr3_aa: CASSLGEGVGETQYF
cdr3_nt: TGTGCCAGCAGTTTGGGGGAGGGGGTGGGAGAGACCCAGTACTTC

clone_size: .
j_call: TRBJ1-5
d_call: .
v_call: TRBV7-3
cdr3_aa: CASSLGRNQPQHF
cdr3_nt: TGTGCCAGCAGCTTAGGACGTAATCAGCCCCAGCATTTT

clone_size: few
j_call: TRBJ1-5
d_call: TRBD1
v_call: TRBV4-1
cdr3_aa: CASSQGTGQNQPQHF
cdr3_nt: TGCGCCAGCAGCCAAGGGACAGGCCAAAATCAGCCCCAGCATTTT

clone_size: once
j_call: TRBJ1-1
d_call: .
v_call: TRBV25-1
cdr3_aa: CASSPQGGLNTEAFF
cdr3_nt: TGTGCCAGCAGTCCCCAGGGTGGACTAAACACTGAAGCTTTCTTT

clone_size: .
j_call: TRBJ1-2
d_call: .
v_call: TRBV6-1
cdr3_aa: CATYEQGGYYGYTF
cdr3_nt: TGTGCCACCTACGAACAAGGGGGATACTATGGCTACACCTTC

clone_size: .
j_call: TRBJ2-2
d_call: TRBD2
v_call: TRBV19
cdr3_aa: CASSKRERTGELFF
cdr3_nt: TGTGCCAGTAGTAAGCGGGAGCGCACCGGGGAGCTGTTTTTT

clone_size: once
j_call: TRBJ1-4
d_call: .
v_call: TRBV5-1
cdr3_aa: CASSYTGRGNEKLFF
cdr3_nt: TGCGCCAGCAGCTATACAGGTCGGGGTAATGAAAAACTGTTTTTT

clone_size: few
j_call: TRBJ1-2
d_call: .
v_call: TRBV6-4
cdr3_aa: CASSERGDSSRGYTF
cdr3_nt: TGTGCCAGCAGTGAAAGGGGTGACTCCTCGCGGGGCTACACCTTC

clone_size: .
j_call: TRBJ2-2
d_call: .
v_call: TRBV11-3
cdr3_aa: CASSSPLRTANTGELFF
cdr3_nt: TGTGCCAGCAGCTCCCCGCTGCGGACAGCTAACACCGGGGAGCTGTTTTTT

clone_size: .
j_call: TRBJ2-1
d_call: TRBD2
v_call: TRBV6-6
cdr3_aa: CASRTTSGRNYEQFF
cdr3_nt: TGTGCCAGCAGAACTACTAGCGGGAGAAACTATGAGCAGTTCTTC

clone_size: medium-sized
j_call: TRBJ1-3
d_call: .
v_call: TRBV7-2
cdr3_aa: CASSLPRDNSGNTIYF
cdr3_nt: TGTGCCAGCAGCTTACCCCGGGACAACTCTGGAAACACCATATATTTT

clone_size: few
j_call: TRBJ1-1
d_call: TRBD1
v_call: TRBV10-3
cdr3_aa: CATADRGKNTEAFF
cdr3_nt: TGTGCCACCGCGGACAGGGGGAAGAACACTGAAGCTTTCTTT

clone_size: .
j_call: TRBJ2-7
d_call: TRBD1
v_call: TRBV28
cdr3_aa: CASSWGQYEQYF
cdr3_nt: TGTGCCAGCAGTTGGGGACAGTACGAGCAGTACTTC

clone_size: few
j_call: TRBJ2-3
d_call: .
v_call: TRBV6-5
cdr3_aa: CASSYGPFGDTQYF
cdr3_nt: TGTGCCAGCAGTTACGGGCCATTTGGCGATACGCAGTATTTT